The sequence of this T cell receptor (beta chain) was determined in a study of T cells after posttransplantation cyclophosphamide. TCRdb's copy holds only in-frame clones and misses some; the assay was immunoSEQ multiplex PCR. Found here are 35,000 to 40,000 clones, no singletons; the ten largest cover about 6.2%. This clone appeared many times. The TCR originated in a man aged 25-45 years in good health and a related stem cell transplant donor. Sequencing was done on a sample of PBMCs.

This CDR3 reads CASSQLAEDRGLQPQHF. The CDR3 region has the DNA TGCGCCAGCAGTCAATTAGCAGAGGACAGGGGGCTTCAGCCCCAGCATTTT. V and J are TRBV23-1 and TRBJ1-5, with 11 nucleotides matching TRBD1. TRBV23-1 is an ORF, and what it does is uncertain. V gave up 1 base and J gave up 6 bases; unmatched junction bases: 8. There are 17 residues in the CDR3.